This T cell receptor beta chain came from a study of T cell changes during pregnancy in multiple sclerosis. With V trimmed by 5 bases and J by 0 bases, 0 bases remained unmatched. The CDR3 extends over 14 amino acids. CDR1 and CDR2 (germline): MNHNY, SVGAGI (reference sequence). Here immunoSEQ multiplex PCR was the method, and the copy in TCRdb shows in-frame clones only, minus some. The sample has tens of thousands of clones, 93% seen once. This TCR derives from a female donor with multiple sclerosis, enrolled in a pregnancy study. The gene calls are TRBV6-6 and TRBJ2-1, with 8 bases that match TRBD1. The specimen was peripheral blood, collected after pregnancy. The CDR3 region has the DNA TGTGCCAGCAGTGACAGGGGCTCCTACAATGAGCAGTTCTTC. Residues: CASSDRGSYNEQFF.